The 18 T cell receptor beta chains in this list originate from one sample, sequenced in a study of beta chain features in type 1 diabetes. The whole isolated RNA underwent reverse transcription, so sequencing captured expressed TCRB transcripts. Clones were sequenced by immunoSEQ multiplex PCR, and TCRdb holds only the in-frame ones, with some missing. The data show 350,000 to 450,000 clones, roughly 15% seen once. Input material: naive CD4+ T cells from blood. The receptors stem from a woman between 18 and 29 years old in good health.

The CDR3 DNA reads TGCGCCAGCCATAGCGGGAGCCCTTACAATGAGCAGTTCTTC. Translated: CASHSGSPYNEQFF. The genes are TRBV5-1 and TRBJ2-1; 9 positions agree with TRBD2. After removal of 7 bases from V and 4 bases from J, the junction contained 6 bases not matched to a gene. The CDR3 spans 14 residues. Germline CDR1 SGHRS, CDR2 YFSETQ.

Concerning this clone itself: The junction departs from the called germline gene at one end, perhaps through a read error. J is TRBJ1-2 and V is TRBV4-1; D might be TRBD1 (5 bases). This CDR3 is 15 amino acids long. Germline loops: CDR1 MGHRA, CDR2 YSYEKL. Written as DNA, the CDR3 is TGTGCCAGCAGCCCCCACGCGACAGAGCTCTATGGCTACACCTTC. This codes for CASSPHATELYGYTF.

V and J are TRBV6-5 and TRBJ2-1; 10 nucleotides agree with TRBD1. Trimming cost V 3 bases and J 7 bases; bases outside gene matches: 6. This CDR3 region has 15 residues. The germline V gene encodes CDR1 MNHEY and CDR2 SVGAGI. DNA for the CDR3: TGTGCCAGCAGTTATCCCGGGACAGGGGAAAATGAGCAGTTCTTC. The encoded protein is CASSYPGTGENEQFF.

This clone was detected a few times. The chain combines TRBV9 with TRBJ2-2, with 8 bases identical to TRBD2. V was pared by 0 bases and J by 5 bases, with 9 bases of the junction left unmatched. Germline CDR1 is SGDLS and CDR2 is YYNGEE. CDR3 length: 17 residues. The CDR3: CASSVGIQRETTGELFF. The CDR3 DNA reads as TGTGCCAGCAGCGTAGGGATCCAGCGGGAGACAACCGGGGAGCTGTTTTTT.

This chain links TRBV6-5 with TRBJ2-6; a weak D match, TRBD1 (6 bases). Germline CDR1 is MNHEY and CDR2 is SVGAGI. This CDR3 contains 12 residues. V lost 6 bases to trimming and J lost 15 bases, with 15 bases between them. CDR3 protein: CASRRFLDSLTF. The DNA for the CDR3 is TGTGCCAGCAGACGTTTCTTGGACAGCCTGACTTTC.

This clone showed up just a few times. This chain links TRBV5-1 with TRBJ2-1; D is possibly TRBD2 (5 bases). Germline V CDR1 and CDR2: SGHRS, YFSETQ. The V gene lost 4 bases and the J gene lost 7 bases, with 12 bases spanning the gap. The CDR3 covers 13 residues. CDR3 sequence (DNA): TGCGCCAGCAGCCAATGGACGGGGAATGAGCAGTTCTTC. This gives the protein CASSQWTGNEQFF.

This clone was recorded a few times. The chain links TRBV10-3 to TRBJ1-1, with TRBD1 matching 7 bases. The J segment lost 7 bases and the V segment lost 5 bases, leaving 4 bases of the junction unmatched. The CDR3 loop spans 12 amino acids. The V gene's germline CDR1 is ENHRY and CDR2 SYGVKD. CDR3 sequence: CAISKQGREAFF. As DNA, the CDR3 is TGTGCCATCAGTAAACAGGGGCGTGAAGCTTTCTTT.

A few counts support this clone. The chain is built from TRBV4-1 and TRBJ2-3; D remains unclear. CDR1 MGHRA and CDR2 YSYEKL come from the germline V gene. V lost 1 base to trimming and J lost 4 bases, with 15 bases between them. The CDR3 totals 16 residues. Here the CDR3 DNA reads TGCGCCAGCAGCCAAGCGACCAACTACCCGGCAGATACGCAGTATTTT. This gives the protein CASSQATNYPADTQYF.

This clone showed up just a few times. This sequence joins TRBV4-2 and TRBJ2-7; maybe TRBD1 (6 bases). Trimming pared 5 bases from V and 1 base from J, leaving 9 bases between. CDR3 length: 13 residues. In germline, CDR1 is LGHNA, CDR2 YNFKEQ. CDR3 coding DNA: TGTGCCAGCAGCTTGACAGGTTCCTACGAGCAGTACTTC. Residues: CASSLTGSYEQYF.

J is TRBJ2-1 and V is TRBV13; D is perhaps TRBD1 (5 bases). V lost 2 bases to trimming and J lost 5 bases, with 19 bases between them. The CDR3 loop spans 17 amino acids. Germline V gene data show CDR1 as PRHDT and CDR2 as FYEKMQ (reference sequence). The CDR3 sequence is CASSLWQGKGRNNEQFF. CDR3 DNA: TGTGCCAGCAGCTTATGGCAGGGAAAAGGGCGAAACAATGAGCAGTTCTTC.

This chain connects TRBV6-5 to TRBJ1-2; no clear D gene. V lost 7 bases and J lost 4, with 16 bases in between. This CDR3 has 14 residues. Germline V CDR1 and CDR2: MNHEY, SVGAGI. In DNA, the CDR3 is TGTGCCAGCATCGGTGGACGGGATTTCTATGGCTACACCTTC. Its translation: CASIGGRDFYGYTF.

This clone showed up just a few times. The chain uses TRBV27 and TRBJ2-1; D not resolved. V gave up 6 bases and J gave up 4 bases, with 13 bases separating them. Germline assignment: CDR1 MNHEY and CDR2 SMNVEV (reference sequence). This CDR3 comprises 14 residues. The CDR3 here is CASSTQRKYNEQFF. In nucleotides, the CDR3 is TGTGCCAGCAGCACGCAGAGGAAGTACAATGAGCAGTTCTTC.

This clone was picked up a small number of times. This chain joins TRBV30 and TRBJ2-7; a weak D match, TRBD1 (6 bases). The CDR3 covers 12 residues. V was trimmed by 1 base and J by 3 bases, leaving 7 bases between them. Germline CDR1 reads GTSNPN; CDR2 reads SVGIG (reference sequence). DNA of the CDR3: TGTGCCTGGAGTGGGACAGACTACGAGCAGTACTTC. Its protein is CAWSGTDYEQYF.

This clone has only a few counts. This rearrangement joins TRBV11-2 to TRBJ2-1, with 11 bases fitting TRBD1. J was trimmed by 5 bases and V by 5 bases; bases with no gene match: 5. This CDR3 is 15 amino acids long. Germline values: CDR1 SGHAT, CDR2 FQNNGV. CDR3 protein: CASSLRDRGNNEQFF. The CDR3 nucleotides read TGTGCCAGCAGCCTCCGGGACAGGGGGAACAATGAGCAGTTCTTC.

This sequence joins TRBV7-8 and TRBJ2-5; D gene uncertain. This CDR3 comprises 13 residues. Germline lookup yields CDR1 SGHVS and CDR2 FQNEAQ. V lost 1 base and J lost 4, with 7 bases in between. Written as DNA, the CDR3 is TGTGCCAGCAGCTTAGTCGAGAGAGAGACCCAGTACTTC. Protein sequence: CASSLVERETQYF.

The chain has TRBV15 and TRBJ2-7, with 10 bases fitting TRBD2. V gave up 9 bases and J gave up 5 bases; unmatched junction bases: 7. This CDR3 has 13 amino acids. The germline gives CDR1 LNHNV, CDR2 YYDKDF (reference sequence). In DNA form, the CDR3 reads TGTGCCACTAGCGGGAGGATAGACGACGAGCAGTACTTC. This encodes CATSGRIDDEQYF.

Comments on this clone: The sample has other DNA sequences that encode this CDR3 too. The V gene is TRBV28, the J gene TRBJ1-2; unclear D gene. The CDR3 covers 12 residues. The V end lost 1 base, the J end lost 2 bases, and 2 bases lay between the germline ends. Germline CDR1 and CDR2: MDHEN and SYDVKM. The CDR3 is CASSLSNYGYTF. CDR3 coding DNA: TGTGCCAGCAGTTTATCGAACTATGGCTACACCTTC.

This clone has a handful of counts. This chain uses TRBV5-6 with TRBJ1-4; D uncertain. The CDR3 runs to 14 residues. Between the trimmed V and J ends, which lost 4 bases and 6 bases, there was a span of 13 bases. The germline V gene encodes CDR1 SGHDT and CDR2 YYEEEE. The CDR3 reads CASSRRVPDEKLFF. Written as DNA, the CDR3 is TGTGCCAGCAGCCGCCGAGTTCCGGATGAAAAACTGTTTTTT.